This TCR beta chain was observed in a study of graft-versus-host responses after intestinal transplantation. Study as a whole: Anti-thymocyte globulin induction was given to all recipients, followed by tacrolimus and steroids for 2 to 3 years. Study results and caveats: GvH clones were identified in recipient marrow, with some first appearing in ileum or blood.

The sample holds one count of this clone. Antigen unknown. Germline values: CDR1 SGHTA, CDR2 FQGNSA. V was clipped by 5 bases and J by 6 bases, with 14 bases between them. This CDR3 is 13 amino acids long. Assay used: immunoSEQ multiplex PCR; TCRdb lists only in-frame clones, some missing. The sample has over 80,000 clones, around 92% seen once. Specimen: unstimulated CD8+ T cells sorted from spleen or lymph node cells, collected before transplant. The rearrangement uses TRBV7-2 and TRBJ2-7; a weak D match, TRBD2 (6 bases). The sequence was obtained from a human donor who was the organ donor for an intestinal transplant. CDR3 nucleotides: TGTGCCAGCAGCCATGTGACTAGTAGCGAGCAGTACTTC. It is translated as CASSHVTSSEQYF.